The clone carrying this TCR beta chain was detected many times. Its antigen is unidentified. RNA transcripts were the source from which TCR beta CDR3 regions were amplified. RT-PCR with HTBI primers came first, then second-round multiplex PCR. TCRdb reprocessed the multiplex PCR reads via MiXCR and lists one record per CDR3 protein. The sample records 900,000 to 1,200,000 distinct CDR3 sequences, about two fifths being singletons. The entry originates in a study of Graves' ophthalmopathy and Graves' hyperthyroidism. Researchers turned away patients with other autoimmune diseases, uncontrolled infections, pregnancy or lactation. Study-level results: Prediction of ophthalmopathy progression reached about 65% sensitivity and about 72% specificity.

This receptor was taken from an adult man with Graves' hyperthyroidism. The sample taken for sequencing was peripheral blood or thyroid tissue (not recorded which).

DNA for the CDR3: TGTGCCAGCAGCGTAGGTGCTAGCTCCGGGGAGCTGTTTTTT. This gives the protein CASSVGASSGELFF. This chain links TRBV9 with TRBJ2-2; a weak D match, TRBD2 (5 bases). CDR1 and CDR2 (germline): SGDLS, YYNGEE. This CDR3 comprises 14 residues. The V end was cut by 0 bases, the J end by 6 bases, with 9 bases between.